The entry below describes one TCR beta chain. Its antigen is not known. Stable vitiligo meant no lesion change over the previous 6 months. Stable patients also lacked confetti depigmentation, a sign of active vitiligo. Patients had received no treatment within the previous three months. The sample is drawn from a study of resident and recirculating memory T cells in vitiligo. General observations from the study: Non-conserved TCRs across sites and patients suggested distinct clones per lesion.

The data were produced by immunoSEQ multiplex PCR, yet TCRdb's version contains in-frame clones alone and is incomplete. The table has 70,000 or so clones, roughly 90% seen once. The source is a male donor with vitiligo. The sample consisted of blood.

CDR3 amino acids: CASSYPGQGSQPQHF. The CDR3 nucleotides read TGTGCCAGCAGTTACCCTGGACAGGGTAGTCAGCCCCAGCATTTT. The gene calls are TRBV6-6 and TRBJ1-5, with TRBD1 matching 8 bases. Germline CDR1 reads MNHNY; CDR2 reads SVGAGI (reference sequence). CDR3 length equals 15 residues. V lost 2 bases, J lost 6 bases, and 6 bases stayed unmatched.